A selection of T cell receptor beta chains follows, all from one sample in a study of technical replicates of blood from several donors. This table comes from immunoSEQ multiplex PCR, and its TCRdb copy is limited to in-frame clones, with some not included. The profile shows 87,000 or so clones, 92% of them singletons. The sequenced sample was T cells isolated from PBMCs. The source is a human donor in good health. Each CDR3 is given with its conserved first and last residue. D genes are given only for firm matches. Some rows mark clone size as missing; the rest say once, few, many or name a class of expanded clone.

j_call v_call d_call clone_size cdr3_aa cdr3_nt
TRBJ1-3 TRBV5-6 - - CASSLGGLSGNTIYF TGTGCCAGCAGCTTGGGCGGACTCTCTGGAAACACCATATATTTT
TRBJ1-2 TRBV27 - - CATGPGTFTGGYTF TGTGCCACCGGGCCCGGGACATTCACTGGGGGCTACACCTTC
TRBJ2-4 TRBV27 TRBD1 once CASTRTGDLAKNIQYF TGTGCCAGCACCCGGACAGGCGACCTAGCCAAAAACATTCAGTACTTC
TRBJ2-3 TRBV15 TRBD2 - CATSRDRTAGGGDTQYF TGTGCCACCAGCAGAGATCGGACAGCGGGAGGGGGAGATACGCAGTATTTT
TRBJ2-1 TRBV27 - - CASSLAGVPYNEQFF TGTGCCAGCAGTTTGGCAGGGGTCCCCTACAATGAGCAGTTCTTC
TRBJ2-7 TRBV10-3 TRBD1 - CAISYRGDDEQYF TGTGCCATCAGTTACAGGGGTGACGACGAGCAGTACTTC
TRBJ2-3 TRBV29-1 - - CSVSSYSTDTQYF TGCAGCGTGTCTAGCTACTCCACAGATACGCAGTATTTT
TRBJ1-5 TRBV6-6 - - CASSYDFAAPQHF TGTGCCAGCAGTTACGACTTTGCCGCGCCCCAGCATTTT
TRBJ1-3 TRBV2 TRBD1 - CASLAGTGGNTIYF TGTGCCAGCCTCGCCGGGACAGGGGGAAACACCATATATTTT
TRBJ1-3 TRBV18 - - CASSQSRTDSSGNTIYF TGTGCCAGCTCGCAGTCCAGGACAGATAGCTCTGGAAACACCATATATTTT
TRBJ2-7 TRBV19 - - CASSMTSGREQYF TGTGCCAGTAGTATGACCTCAGGGAGGGAGCAGTACTTC
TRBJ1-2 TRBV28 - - CASSFRDGYTF TGTGCCAGCAGTTTTCGGGATGGCTACACCTTC
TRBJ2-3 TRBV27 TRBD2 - CASRIGRARTDTQYF TGTGCCAGCAGAATAGGGAGGGCCAGGACAGATACGCAGTATTTT
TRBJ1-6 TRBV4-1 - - CASSQEGGGYSPLHF TGCGCCAGCAGCCAAGAGGGGGGTGGGTATTCACCCCTCCACTTT
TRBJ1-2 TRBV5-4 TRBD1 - CASSLEKRDRGFGYTF TGTGCCAGCAGCTTGGAGAAAAGGGACAGGGGATTTGGCTACACCTTC
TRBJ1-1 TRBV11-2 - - CASSLQGSGAEAFF TGTGCCAGCAGCTTACAGGGATCGGGCGCTGAAGCTTTCTTT
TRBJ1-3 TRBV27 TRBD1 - CASSLNWDSGNTIYF TGTGCCAGCAGCCTTAACTGGGACAGTGGAAACACCATATATTTT
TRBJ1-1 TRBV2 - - CASPPGKAEAFF TGTGCCAGCCCACCCGGGAAGGCTGAAGCTTTCTTT
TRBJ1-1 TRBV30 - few CAWSGSTEAFF TGTGCCTGGAGTGGTTCAACTGAAGCTTTCTTT
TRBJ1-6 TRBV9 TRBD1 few CASSPRQGPGLGSPLHF TGTGCCAGCAGCCCACGACAGGGCCCGGGTCTAGGGTCACCCCTCCACTTT
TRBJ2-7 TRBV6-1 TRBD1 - CASRRGTGASYEQYF TGTGCCAGCAGGAGGGGGACAGGTGCCTCCTACGAGCAGTACTTC
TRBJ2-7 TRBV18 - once CASSPFHGSEQYF TGTGCCAGCTCACCATTTCACGGGAGCGAGCAGTACTTC
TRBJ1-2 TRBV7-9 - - CASSLGLGSNYGYTF TGTGCCAGCAGCTTAGGTCTAGGATCTAACTATGGCTACACCTTC
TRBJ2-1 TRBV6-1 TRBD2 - CASSGREGGSYNEQFF TGTGCCAGCAGTGGCCGGGAGGGAGGTTCCTACAATGAGCAGTTCTTC
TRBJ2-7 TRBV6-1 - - CASKKTGGDEQYF TGTGCCAGCAAGAAAACAGGGGGGGACGAGCAGTACTTC
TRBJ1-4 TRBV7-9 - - CASSPTGGRDEKLFF TGTGCCAGCAGCCCTACGGGGGGTAGGGATGAAAAACTGTTTTTT
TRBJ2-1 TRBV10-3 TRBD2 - CAISESGPTSGGAYNEQFF TGTGCCATCAGTGAGTCAGGCCCGACTAGCGGGGGGGCTTACAATGAGCAGTTCTTC
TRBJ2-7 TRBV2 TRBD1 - CASTPGGPRTYEQYF TGTGCCAGCACTCCAGGGGGACCGCGTACCTACGAGCAGTACTTC
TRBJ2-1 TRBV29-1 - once CSVGQSYNEQFF TGCAGCGTCGGACAGTCCTACAATGAGCAGTTCTTC
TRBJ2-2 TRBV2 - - CASTSTRGINTGELFF TGTGCCAGCACCAGCACCAGGGGTATTAACACCGGGGAGCTGTTTTTT
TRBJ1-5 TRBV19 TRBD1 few CASSVPGQGGQPQHF TGTGCCAGTAGTGTTCCGGGACAGGGTGGCCAGCCCCAGCATTTT
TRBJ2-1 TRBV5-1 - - CASSLVVASYNEQFF TGCGCCAGCAGCTTGGTCGTGGCATCCTACAATGAGCAGTTCTTC
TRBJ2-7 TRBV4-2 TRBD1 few CASSQGLTGQHEQYF TGTGCCAGCAGCCAAGGCTTGACAGGGCAGCACGAGCAGTACTTC
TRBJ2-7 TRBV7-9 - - CASSLAGLSNYEQYF TGTGCCAGCAGCTTAGCCGGACTGTCGAACTACGAGCAGTACTTC
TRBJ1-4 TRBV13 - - CASSIGTSYEKLFF TGTGCCAGCAGCATCGGGACATCGTATGAAAAACTGTTTTTT
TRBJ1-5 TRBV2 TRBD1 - CASSVGQAFNQPQHF TGTGCCAGCAGTGTAGGACAGGCGTTCAATCAGCCCCAGCATTTT
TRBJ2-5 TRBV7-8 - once CASSLGVTRGAKETQYF TGTGCCAGCAGCTTAGGGGTCACGCGGGGAGCAAAAGAGACCCAGTACTTC
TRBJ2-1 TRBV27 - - CASSSGGNYNEQFF TGTGCCAGCAGTTCCGGGGGTAACTACAATGAGCAGTTCTTC